This TCR beta chain was sequenced during a study of cytomegalovirus exposure and HLA in healthy donors. J gave up 4 bases and V 8 bases, and 7 bases lay outside the gene matches. The CDR3 has 13 residues. Germline CDR1 is GTSNPN and CDR2 is SVGIG (reference sequence). Findings of the study overall: A later analysis linked 15,000 to 20,000 TCR beta sequences to HLA alleles at 0.05 false discovery rate. Analysis was performed later, and it showed HLA-associated TCR beta chains to be more clonally expanded than equally common others. A missense variant in DCLRE1C was later tied to TCR beta V- and J-gene trimming. A reported reduction in N-insertions relative to the approximately 690-donor mean was seen in an Asian-associated ancestry cluster in a later analysis.

Concerning this clone itself: Its antigen is unidentified.

In the PCR, 60 Vbeta and 13 Jbeta primers were used. Sequencing was performed with immunoSEQ multiplex PCR; in TCRdb, only in-frame clones are kept and a portion is missing. In total, the table holds around 50,000 clones. Sequencing was carried out using PBMCs. The TCR was taken from a woman aged 50 to 60 in good health and CMV-seropositive. J is TRBJ2-3 and V is TRBV30, with 9 bases aligning to TRBD1. The chain's CDR3 is CAGVRTGADTQYF. CDR3 bases: TGTGCCGGAGTACGGACAGGGGCAGATACGCAGTATTTT.